This T cell receptor beta chain was obtained from a study of blood T cell repertoires in COVID-19. Clones were sequenced by immunoSEQ multiplex PCR, and TCRdb holds only the in-frame ones, with some missing. This sample carries 77,000 or so clones, less than 85% of them seen once, and the ten largest clones take just over 2.5%. From germline, CDR1 is SGHRS and CDR2 YFSETQ. The V and J ends lost 5 bases and 7 bases respectively, with 9 bases between them. This CDR3 has 11 residues. The TCR was taken from a human donor with acute or convalescent COVID-19. The donor label of this sample is uncertain. Sample: peripheral blood. The chain employs TRBV5-1 and TRBJ1-2; D not certain. The CDR3 spells CASRGGLGYTF. CDR3 DNA: TGCGCCAGCAGGGGAGGGCTTGGCTACACCTTC.